Listed below are T cell receptor beta chains from one sample, sequenced in a study of cytomegalovirus exposure and HLA in healthy donors. Here immunoSEQ multiplex PCR was the method, and the copy in TCRdb shows in-frame clones only, minus some. Among 150,000 to 200,000 clones listed, about four fifths were seen once. Sequencing input: PBMCs. The source of these receptors is a man younger than 30 in good health and CMV-seronegative. Both conserved end residues are part of each CDR3. D genes are given only for firm matches. Clone size is stated in some rows and not others, as once, few, many or a class when expanded.

d_call j_call v_call clone_size cdr3_aa cdr3_nt
TRBD2 TRBJ2-7 TRBV7-2 NA CASSLIGGEVFSYEQYF TGTGCCAGCAGCTTAATTGGGGGGGAGGTTTTCTCCTACGAGCAGTACTTC
NA TRBJ1-1 TRBV28 NA CASSSWRERNTEAFF TGTGCCAGCAGTTCCTGGCGGGAGAGGAACACTGAAGCTTTCTTT
NA TRBJ2-7 TRBV27 NA CASSFIDRVNEQYF TGTGCCAGCAGTTTTATCGATCGGGTGAACGAGCAGTACTTC
TRBD1 TRBJ2-7 TRBV19 NA CASSSPGQGPPYEQYF TGTGCCAGTAGTTCGCCGGGACAGGGGCCGCCCTACGAGCAGTACTTC
NA TRBJ2-7 TRBV5-1 NA CASSPVGGLAYEQYF TGCGCCAGCAGCCCGGTAGGCGGTCTAGCCTACGAGCAGTACTTC
TRBD1 TRBJ1-2 TRBV7-8 NA CASSPRTGGRYGYTF TGTGCCAGCAGCCCTCGGACAGGGGGCCGATATGGCTACACCTTC
NA TRBJ2-1 TRBV19 NA CASSRAGVANEQFF TGTGCCAGTAGTAGGGCAGGGGTGGCAAATGAGCAGTTCTTC
NA TRBJ2-2 TRBV14 many CASSRSAGGTGELFF TGTGCCAGCAGCCGCTCCGCTGGAGGTACCGGGGAGCTGTTTTTT
NA TRBJ2-7 TRBV28 NA CASSPTTGSYEQYF TGTGCCAGCAGCCCGACGACAGGCTCCTACGAGCAGTACTTC
TRBD1 TRBJ2-5 TRBV5-3 NA CARMGQGYQETQYF TGTGCCAGAATGGGACAGGGGTACCAAGAGACCCAGTACTTC
NA TRBJ2-7 TRBV6-5 few CASSREGGPYEQYF TGTGCCAGCAGCAGAGAGGGGGGGCCATACGAGCAGTACTTC
NA TRBJ1-4 TRBV10-2 NA CASTPGPYEKLFF TGCGCCAGCACGCCAGGCCCTTATGAAAAACTGTTTTTT
NA TRBJ2-2 TRBV5-1 NA CASSLGGERTGELFF TGCGCCAGCAGCTTGGGTGGTGAACGGACCGGGGAGCTGTTTTTT